This paragraph covers one T cell receptor (beta chain) sequence. V was cut by 5 bases and J by 8 bases, with 9 bases left in between. CDR3 length: 12 amino acids. Germline V CDR1 and CDR2: SGHAT, FQNNGV. The repertoire was sequenced with immunoSEQ multiplex PCR; TCRdb's copy has only in-frame clones and lacks some. The sample records about 440,000 clones, 88% being singletons. This sample was taken from a study of blood T cell repertoires in COVID-19. The rearrangement joins TRBV11-2 to TRBJ2-2; D may be TRBD2 (6 bases). The sequence derives from a woman aged 50 to 60 with COVID-19, enrolled during active disease. Sequences were obtained from peripheral blood. The CDR3 region is CASSRGGGELFF. The CDR3 DNA reads TGTGCCAGCAGCAGAGGAGGGGGGGAGCTGTTTTTT.